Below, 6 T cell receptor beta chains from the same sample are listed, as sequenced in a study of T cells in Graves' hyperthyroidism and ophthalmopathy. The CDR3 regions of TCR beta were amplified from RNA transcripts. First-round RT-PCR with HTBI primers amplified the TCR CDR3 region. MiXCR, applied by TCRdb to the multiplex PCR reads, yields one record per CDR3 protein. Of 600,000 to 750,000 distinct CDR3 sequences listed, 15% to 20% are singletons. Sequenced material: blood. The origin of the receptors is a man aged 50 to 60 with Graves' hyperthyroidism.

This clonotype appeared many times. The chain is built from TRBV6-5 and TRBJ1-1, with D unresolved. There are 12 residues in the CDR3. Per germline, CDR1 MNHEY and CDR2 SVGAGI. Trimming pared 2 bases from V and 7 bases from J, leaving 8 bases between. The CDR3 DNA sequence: TGTGCCAGCAGTTACCCGGCTAGTGAAGCTTTCTTT. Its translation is CASSYPASEAFF.

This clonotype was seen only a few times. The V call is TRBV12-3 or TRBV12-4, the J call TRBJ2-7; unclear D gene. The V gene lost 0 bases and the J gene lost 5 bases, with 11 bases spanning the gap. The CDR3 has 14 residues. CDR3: CASSLALYFNEQYF. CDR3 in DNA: TGTGCCAGCAGTTTAGCGCTTTACTTTAACGAGCAGTACTTC.

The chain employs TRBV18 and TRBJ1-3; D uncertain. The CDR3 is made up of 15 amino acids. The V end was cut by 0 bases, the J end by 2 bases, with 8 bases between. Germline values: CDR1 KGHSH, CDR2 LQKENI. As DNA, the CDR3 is TGTGCCAGCTCACCACCTTCAGAACCTGGAAACACCATATATTTT. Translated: CASSPPSEPGNTIYF.

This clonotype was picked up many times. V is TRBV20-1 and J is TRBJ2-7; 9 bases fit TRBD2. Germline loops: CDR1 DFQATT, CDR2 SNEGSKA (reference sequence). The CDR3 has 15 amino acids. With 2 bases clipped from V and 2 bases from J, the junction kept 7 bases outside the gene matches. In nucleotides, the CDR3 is TGCAGTGCTAGACCAAGACTAGCGGAAACCTACGAGCAGTACTTC. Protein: CSARPRLAETYEQYF.

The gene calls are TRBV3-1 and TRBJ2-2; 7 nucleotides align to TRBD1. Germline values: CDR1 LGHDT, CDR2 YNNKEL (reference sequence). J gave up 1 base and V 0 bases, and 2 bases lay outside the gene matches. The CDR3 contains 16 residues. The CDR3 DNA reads TGTGCCAGCAGCCAAGAAGGGACAGTGAACACCGGGGAGCTGTTTTTT. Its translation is CASSQEGTVNTGELFF.

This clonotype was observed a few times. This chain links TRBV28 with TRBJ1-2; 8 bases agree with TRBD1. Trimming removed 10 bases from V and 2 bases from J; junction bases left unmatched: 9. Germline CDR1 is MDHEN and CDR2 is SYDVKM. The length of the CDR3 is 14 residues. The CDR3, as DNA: TGTGCCACCAGAAACAGGGGGACCAACTATGGCTACACCTTC. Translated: CATRNRGTNYGYTF.